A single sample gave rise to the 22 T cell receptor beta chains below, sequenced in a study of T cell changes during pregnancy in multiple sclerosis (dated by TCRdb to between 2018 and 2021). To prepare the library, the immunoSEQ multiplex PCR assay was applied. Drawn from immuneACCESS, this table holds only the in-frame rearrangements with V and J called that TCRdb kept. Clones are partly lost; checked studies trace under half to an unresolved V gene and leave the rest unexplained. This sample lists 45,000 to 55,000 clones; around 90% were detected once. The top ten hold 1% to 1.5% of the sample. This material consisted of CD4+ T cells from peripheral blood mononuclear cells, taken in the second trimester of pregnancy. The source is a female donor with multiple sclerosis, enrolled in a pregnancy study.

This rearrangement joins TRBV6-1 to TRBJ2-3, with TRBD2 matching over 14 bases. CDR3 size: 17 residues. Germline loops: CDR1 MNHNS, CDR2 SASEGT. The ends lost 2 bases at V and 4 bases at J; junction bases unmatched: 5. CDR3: CASSETWTSGRPDTQYF. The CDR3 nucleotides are TGTGCCAGCAGTGAAACCTGGACTAGCGGGAGGCCAGATACGCAGTATTTT.

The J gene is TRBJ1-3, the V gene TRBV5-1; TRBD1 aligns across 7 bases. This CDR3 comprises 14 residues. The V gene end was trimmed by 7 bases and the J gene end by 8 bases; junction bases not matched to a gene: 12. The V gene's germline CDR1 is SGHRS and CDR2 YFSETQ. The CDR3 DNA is TGCGCCAGCGCTCGACAGGGCGAGTTGGACACCATATATTTT. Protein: CASARQGELDTIYF.

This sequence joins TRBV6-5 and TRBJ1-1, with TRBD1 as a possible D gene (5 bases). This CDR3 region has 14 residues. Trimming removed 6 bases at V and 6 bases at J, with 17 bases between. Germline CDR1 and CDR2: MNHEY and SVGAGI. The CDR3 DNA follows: TGTGCCAGCAGAGAAACGGGGGTGATCTCTGAAGCTTTCTTT. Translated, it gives CASRETGVISEAFF.

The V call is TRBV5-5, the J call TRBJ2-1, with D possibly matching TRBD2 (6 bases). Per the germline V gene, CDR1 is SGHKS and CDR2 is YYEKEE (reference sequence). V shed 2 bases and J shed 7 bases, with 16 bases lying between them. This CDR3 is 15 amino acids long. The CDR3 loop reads CASSLGGALANEQFF. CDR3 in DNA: TGTGCCAGCAGCTTAGGTGGGGCCCTAGCGAATGAGCAGTTCTTC.

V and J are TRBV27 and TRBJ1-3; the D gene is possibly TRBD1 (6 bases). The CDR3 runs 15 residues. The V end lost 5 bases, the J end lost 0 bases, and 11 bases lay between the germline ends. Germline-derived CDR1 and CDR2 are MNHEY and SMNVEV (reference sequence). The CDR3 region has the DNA TGTGCCAGCAGTGAAACAGGGATCTCTGGAAACACCATATATTTT. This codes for CASSETGISGNTIYF.

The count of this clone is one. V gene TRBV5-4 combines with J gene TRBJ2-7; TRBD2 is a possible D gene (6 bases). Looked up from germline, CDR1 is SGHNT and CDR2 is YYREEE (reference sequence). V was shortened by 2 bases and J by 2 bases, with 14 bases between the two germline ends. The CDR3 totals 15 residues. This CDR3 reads CASSFRGTGTYEQYF. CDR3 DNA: TGTGCCAGCAGCTTCCGGGGGACGGGCACCTACGAGCAGTACTTC. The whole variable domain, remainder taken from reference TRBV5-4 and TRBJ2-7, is ETGVTQSPTHLIKTRGQQVTLRCSSQSGHNTVSWYQQALGQGPQFIFQYYREEENGRGNFPPRFSGLQFPNYSSELNVNALELDDSALYLCASSFRGTGTYEQYFGPGTRLTVT.

The CDR3 region has the DNA TGTGCCAGCTCCCCGTATGGACTAGCGGGAACTACCTACGAGCAGTACTTC. This codes for CASSPYGLAGTTYEQYF. V is TRBV18 and J is TRBJ2-7, with 12 bases fitting TRBD2. Germline values: CDR1 KGHSH, CDR2 LQKENI. This CDR3 comprises 17 residues. V gave up 6 bases and J gave up 2 bases; unmatched junction bases: 11.

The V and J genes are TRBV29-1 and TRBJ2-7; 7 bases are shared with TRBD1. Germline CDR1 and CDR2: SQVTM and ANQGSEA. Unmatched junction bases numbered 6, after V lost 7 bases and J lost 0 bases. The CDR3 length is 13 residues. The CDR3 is CSALRDSSYEQYF. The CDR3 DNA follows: TGCAGCGCCCTCCGGGACAGCTCCTACGAGCAGTACTTC.

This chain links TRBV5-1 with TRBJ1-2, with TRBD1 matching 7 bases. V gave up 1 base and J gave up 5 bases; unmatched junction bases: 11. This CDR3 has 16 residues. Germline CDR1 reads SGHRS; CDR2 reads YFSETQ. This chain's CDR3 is CASSLLTGDGVYGYTF. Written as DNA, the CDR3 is TGCGCCAGCAGCTTGCTCACAGGGGACGGGGTTTATGGCTACACCTTC.

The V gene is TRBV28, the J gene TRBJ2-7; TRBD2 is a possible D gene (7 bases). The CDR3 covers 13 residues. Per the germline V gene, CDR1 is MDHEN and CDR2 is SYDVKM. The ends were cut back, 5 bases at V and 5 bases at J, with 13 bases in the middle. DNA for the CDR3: TGTGCCAGCAGTCTAGGGGGACTAAACGAGCAGTACTTC. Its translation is CASSLGGLNEQYF. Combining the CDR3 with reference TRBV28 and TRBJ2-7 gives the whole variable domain DVKVTQSSRYLVKRTGEKVFLECVQDMDHENMFWYRQDPGLGLRLIYFSYDVKMKEKGDIPEGYSVSREKKERFSLILESASTNQTSMYLCASSLGGLNEQYFGPGTRLTVT.

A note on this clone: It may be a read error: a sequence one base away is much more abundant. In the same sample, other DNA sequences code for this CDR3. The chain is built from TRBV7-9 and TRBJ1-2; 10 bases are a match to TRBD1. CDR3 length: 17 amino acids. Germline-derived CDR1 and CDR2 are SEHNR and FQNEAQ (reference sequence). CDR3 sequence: CASSLVGQGRLDYGYTF. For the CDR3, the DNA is TGTGCCAGCAGCTTAGTGGGACAGGGGCGTCTCGACTATGGCTATACCTTC.

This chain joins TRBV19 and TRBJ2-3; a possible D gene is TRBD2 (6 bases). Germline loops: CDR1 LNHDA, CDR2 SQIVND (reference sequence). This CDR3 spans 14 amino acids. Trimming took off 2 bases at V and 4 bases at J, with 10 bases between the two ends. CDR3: CASSITGRADTQYF. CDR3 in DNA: TGTGCCAGTAGTATAACCGGGAGAGCAGATACGCAGTATTTT.

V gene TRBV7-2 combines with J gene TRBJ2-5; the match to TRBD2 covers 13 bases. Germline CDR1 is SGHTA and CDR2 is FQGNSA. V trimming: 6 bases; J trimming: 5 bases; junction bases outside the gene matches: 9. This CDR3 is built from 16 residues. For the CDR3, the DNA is TGTGCCAGCAGACGGGTAGCACTAGCGGGAGGGGAGACCCAGTACTTC. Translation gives CASRRVALAGGETQYF. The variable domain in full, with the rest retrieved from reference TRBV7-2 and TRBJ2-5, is GAGVSQSPSNKVTEKGKDVELRCDPISGHTALYWYRQSLGQGLEFLIYFQGNSAPDKSGLPSDRFSAERTGGSVSTLTIQRTQQEDSAVYLCASRRVALAGGETQYFGPGTRLLVL.

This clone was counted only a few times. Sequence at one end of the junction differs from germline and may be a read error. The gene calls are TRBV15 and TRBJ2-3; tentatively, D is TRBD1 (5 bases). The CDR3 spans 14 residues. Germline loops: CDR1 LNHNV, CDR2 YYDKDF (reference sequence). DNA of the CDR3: TGTGCCACCAGCGGAGACCCAGGGCCAGATACGCAGTATTTT. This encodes CATSGDPGPDTQYF.

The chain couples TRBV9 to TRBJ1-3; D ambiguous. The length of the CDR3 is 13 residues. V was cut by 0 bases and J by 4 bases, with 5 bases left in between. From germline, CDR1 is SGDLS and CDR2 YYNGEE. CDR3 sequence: CASSVDRGNTIYF. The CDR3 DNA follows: TGTGCCAGCAGCGTAGACAGAGGAAACACCATATATTTT.

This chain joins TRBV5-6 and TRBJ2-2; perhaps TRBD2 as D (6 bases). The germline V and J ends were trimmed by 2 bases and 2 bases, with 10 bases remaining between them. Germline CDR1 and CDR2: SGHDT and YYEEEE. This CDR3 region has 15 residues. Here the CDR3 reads CASSLYGGNTGELFF. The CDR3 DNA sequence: TGTGCCAGCAGCTTATACGGGGGAAACACCGGGGAGCTGTTTTTT. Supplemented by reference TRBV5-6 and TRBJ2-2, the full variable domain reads DAGVTQSPTHLIKTRGQQVTLRCSPKSGHDTVSWYQQALGQGPQFIFQYYEEEERQRGNFPDRFSGHQFPNYSSELNVNALLLGDSALYLCASSLYGGNTGELFFGEGSRLTVL.

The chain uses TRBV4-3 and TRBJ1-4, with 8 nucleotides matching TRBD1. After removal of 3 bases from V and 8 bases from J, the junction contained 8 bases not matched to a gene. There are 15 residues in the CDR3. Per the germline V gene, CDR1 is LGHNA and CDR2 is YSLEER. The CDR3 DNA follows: TGCGCCAGCAGCCACAGCTTCAGGGGGCCAGAAAAACTGTTTTTT. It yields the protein CASSHSFRGPEKLFF.

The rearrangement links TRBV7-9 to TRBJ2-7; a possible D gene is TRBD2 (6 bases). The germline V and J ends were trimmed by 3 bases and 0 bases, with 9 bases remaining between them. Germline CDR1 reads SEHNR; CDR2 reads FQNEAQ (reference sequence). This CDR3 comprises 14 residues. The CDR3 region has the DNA TGTGCCAGCAGCTTTCGGGGGAGCTCCTACGAGCAGTACTTC. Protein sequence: CASSFRGSSYEQYF. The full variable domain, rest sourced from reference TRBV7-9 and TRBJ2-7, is DTGVSQNPRHKITKRGQNVTFRCDPISEHNRLYWYRQTLGQGPEFLTYFQNEAQLEKSRLLSDRFSAERPKGSFSTLEIQRTEQGDSAMYLCASSFRGSSYEQYFGPGTRLTVT.

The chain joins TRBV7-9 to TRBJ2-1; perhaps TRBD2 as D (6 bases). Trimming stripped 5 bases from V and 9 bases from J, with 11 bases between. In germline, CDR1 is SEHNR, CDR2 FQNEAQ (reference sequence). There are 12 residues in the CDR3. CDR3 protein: CASSPMEGEQFF. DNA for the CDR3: TGTGCCAGCAGCCCAATGGAGGGTGAGCAGTTCTTC. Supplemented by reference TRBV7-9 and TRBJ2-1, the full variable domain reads DTGVSQNPRHKITKRGQNVTFRCDPISEHNRLYWYRQTLGQGPEFLTYFQNEAQLEKSRLLSDRFSAERPKGSFSTLEIQRTEQGDSAMYLCASSPMEGEQFFGPGTRLTVL.

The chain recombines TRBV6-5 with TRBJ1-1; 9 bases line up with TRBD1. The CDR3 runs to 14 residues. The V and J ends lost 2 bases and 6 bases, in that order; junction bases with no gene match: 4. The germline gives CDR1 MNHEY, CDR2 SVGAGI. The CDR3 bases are TGTGCCAGCAGTTACGACAGGGGGAAGGCTGAAGCTTTCTTT. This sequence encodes CASSYDRGKAEAFF.

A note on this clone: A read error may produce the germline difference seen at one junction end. The DNA of the CDR3 is TGTGCCAGCAGGGAAGGGACTAGCGTTCGGGAGCAGTTCTTC. This codes for CASREGTSVREQFF. The chain uses TRBV6-1 and TRBJ2-1, with 10 bases fitting TRBD2. The CDR3 loop spans 14 amino acids. Germline values: CDR1 MNHNS, CDR2 SASEGT.

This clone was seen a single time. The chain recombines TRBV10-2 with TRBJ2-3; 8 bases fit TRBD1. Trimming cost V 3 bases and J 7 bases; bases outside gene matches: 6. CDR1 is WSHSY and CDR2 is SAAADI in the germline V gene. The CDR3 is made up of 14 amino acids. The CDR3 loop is CASSDSGGANTQYF. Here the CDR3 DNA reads TGCGCCAGCAGTGATTCAGGGGGCGCAAATACGCAGTATTTT.